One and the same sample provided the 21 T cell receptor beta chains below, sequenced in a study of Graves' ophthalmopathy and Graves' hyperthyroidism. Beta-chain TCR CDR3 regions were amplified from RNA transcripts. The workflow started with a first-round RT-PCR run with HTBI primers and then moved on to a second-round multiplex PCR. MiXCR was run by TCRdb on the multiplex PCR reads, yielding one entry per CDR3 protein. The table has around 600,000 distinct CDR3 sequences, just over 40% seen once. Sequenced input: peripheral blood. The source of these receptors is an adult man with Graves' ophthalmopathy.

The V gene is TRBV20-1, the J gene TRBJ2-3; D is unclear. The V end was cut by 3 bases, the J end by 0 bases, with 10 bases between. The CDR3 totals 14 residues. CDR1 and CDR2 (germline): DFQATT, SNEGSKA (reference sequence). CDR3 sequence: CSASDGPSTDTQYF. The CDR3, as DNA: TGCAGTGCTAGTGACGGCCCTAGCACAGATACGCAGTATTTT.

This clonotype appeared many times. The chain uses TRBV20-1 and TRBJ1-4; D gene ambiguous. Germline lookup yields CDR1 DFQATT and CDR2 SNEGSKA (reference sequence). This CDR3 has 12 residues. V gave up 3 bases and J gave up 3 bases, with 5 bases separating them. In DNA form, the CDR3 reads TGCAGTGCTAGTGGTTCTAATGAAAAACTGTTTTTT. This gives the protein CSASGSNEKLFF.

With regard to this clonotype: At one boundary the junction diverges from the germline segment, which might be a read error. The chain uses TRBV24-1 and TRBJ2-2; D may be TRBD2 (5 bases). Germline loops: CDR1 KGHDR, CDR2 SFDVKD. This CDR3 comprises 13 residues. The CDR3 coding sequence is TGTGCCACCAGTGAACGTAACACCGGGGAGCTGCTTTTT. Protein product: CATSERNTGELLF.

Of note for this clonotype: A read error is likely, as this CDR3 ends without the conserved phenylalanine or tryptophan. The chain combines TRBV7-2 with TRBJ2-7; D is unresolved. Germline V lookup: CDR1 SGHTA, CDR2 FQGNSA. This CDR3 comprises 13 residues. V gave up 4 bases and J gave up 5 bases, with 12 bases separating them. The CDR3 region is CASSSWLGHEQYS. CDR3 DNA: TGTGCCAGCAGCTCGTGGTTGGGCCACGAGCAGTACTCC.

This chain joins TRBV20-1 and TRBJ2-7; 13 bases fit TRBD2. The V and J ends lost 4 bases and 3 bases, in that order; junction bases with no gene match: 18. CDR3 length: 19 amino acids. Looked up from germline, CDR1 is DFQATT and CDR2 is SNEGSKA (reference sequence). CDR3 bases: TGCAGTGCTAAAAAAGGGCGGGGACTAGCGGGGAGATGGTACTACGAGCAGTACTTC. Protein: CSAKKGRGLAGRWYYEQYF.

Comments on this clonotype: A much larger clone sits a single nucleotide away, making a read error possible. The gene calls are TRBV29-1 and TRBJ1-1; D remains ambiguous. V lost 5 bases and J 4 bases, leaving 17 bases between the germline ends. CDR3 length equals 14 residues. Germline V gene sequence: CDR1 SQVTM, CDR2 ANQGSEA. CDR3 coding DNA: TGCAGCGTTTTTGGCCGGATGGGGAGCACTGAAGCTTTCTTT. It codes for CSVFGRMGSTEAFF.

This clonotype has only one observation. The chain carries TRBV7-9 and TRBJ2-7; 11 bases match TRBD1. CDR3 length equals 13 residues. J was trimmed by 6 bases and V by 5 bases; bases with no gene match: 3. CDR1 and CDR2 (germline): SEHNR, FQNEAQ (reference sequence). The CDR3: CASSEGTGGEQYF. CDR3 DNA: TGTGCCAGCAGCGAAGGGACAGGGGGCGAGCAGTACTTC.

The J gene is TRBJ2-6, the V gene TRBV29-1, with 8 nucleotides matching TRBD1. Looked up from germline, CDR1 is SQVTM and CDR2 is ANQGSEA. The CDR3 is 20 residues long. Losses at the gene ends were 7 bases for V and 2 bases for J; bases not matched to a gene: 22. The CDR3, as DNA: TGCAGCGCCCGCTTGACAGGGGTCGGGGACGAGGCGGCTGGGGCCAACGTCCTGACTTTC. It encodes CSARLTGVGDEAAGANVLTF.

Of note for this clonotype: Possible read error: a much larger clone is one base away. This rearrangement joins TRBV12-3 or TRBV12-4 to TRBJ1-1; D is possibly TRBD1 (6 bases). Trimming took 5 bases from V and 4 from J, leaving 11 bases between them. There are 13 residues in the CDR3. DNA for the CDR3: TGTGCCAGCAGTCAACAGGGTCCCACTGAAGCTTTCTTT. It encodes CASSQQGPTEAFF.

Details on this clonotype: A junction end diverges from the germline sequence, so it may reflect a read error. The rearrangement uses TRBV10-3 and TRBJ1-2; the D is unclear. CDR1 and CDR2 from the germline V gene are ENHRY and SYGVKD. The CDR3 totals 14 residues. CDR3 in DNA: TGTGCCAGCAGTGAACCTAGGGCCCGTGGCGGCTACACCTTC. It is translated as CASSEPRARGGYTF.

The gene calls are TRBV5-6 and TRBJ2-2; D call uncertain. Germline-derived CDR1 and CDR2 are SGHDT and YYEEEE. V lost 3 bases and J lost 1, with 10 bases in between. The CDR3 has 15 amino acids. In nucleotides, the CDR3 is TGTGCCAGCAGCTACCTGATAGAGAACACCGGGGAGCTGTTTTTT. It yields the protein CASSYLIENTGELFF.

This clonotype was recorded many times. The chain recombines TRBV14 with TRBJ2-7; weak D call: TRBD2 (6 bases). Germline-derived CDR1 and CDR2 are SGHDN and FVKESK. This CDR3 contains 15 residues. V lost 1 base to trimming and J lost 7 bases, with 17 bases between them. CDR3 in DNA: TGTGCCAGCAGCCAAGTTAGGCAGCCGGCGGGAGAGCAGTACTTC. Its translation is CASSQVRQPAGEQYF.

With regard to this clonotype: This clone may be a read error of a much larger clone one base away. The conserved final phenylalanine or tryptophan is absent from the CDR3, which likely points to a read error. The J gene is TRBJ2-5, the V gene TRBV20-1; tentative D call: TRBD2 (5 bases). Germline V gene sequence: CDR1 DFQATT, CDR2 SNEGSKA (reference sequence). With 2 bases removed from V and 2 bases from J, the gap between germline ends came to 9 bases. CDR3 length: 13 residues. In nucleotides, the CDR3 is TGCAGTGCTAGACTTGGCGGGCAAGAGACCCAGTACTGC. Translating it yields CSARLGGQETQYC.

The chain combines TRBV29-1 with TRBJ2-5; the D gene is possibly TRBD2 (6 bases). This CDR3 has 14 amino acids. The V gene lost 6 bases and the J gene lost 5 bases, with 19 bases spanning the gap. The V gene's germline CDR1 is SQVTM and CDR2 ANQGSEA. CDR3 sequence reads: CSVRSPGRLETQYF. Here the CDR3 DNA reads TGCAGCGTCAGGTCCCCCGGGAGACTCGAGACCCAGTACTTC.

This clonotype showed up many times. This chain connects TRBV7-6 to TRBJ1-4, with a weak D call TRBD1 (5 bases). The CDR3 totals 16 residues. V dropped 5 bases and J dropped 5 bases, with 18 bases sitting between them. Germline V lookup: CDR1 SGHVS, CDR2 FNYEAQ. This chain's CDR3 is CASSLVSTTGNEKLFF. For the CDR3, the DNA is TGTGCCAGCAGCCTCGTGTCTACTACAGGAAATGAAAAACTGTTTTTT.

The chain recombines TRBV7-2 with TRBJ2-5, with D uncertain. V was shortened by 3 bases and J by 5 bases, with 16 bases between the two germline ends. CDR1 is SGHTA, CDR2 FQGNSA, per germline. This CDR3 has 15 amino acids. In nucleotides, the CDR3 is TGTGCCAGCAGCTTGGGCAGGTCGGGCGCGGAGACCCAGTACTTC. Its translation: CASSLGRSGAETQYF.

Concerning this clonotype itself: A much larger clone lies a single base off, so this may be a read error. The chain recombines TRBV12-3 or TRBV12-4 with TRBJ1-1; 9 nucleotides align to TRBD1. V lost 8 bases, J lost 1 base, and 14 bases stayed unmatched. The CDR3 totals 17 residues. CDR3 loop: CASRPPGQGATNTEAFF. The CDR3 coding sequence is TGTGCCAGCCGCCCGCCGGGACAGGGAGCTACGAACACTGAAGCTTTCTTT.

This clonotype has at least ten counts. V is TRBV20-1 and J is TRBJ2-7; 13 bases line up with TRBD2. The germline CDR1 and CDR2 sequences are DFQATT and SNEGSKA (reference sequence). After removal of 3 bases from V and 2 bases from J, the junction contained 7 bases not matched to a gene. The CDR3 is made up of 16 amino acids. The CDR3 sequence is CSARPGLAGYTYEQYF. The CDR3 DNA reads TGCAGTGCTAGGCCGGGACTAGCGGGATATACCTACGAGCAGTACTTC.

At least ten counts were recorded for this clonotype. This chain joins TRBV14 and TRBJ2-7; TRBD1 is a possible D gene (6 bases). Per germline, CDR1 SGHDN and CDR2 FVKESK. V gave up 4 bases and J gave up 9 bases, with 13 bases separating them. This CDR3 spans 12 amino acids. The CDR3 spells CASSRDRRRQYF. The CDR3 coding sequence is TGTGCCAGCAGCCGAGACAGGCGAAGGCAGTACTTC. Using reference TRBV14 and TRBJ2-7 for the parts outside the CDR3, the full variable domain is EAGVTQFPSHSVIEKGQTVTLRCDPISGHDNLYWYRRVMGKEIKFLLHFVKESKQDESGMPNNRFLAERTGGTYSTLKVQPAELEDSGVYFCASSRDRRRQYFGPGTRLTVT.

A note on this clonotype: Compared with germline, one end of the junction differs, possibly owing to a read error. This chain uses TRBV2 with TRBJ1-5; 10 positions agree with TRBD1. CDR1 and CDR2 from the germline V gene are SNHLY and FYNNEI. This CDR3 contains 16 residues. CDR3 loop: CASRGGGQGTNRPQHF. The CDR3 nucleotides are TGTGCCAGCAGGGGCGGGGGACAGGGGACAAATCGGCCCCAGCATTTT.

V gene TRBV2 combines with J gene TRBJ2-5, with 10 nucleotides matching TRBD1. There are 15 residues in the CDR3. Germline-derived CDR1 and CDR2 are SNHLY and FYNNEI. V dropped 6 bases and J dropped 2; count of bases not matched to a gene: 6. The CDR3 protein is CASSNEDRGQETQYF. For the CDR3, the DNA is TGTGCCAGCAGCAATGAGGACAGGGGGCAAGAGACCCAGTACTTC.